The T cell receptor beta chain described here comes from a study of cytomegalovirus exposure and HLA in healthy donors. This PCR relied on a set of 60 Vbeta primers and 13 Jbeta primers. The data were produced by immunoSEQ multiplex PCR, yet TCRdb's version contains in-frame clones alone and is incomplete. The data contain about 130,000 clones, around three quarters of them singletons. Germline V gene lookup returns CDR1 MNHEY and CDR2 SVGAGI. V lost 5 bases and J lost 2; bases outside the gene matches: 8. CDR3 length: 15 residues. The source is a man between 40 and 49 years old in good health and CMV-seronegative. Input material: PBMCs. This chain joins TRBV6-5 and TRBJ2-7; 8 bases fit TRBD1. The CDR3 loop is CASSQGTGVAYEQYF. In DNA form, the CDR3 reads TGTGCCAGCAGTCAGGGGACAGGCGTAGCCTACGAGCAGTACTTC.